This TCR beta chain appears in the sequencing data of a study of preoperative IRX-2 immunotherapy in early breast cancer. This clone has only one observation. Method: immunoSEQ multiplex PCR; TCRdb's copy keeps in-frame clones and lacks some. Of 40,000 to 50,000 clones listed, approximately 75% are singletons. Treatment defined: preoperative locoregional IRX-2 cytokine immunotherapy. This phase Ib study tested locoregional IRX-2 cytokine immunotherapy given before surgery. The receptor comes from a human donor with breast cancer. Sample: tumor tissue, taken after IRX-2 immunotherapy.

The CDR3 here is CASSLGTGDIDTQYF. The DNA for the CDR3 is TGCGCCAGCAGCCTCGGGACAGGGGATATAGATACGCAGTATTTT. The gene calls are TRBV5-1 and TRBJ2-3, with 10 bases matching TRBD1. The CDR3 consists of 15 residues. Germline CDR1 is SGHRS and CDR2 is YFSETQ. V lost 4 bases, J lost 5 bases, and 7 bases stayed unmatched.